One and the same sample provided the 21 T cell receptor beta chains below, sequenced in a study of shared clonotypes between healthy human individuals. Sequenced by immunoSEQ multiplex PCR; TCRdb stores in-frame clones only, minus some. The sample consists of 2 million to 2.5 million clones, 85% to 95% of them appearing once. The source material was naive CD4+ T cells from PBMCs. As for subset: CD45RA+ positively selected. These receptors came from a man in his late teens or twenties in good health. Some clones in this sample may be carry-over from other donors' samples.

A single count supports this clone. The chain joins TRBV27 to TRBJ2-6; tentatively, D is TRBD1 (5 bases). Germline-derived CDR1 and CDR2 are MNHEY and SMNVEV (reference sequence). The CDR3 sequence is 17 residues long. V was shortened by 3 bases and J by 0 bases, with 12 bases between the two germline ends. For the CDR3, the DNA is TGTGCCAGCAGTTTTAGACAGAGTCTCTCTGGGGCCAACGTCCTGACTTTC. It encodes CASSFRQSLSGANVLTF.

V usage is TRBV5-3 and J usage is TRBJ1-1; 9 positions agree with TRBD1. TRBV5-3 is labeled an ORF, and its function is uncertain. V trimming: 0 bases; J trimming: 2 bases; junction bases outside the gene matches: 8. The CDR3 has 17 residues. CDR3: CARSLAQGALGNTEAFF. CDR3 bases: TGTGCCAGAAGCTTGGCACAGGGGGCGTTGGGAAACACTGAAGCTTTCTTT.

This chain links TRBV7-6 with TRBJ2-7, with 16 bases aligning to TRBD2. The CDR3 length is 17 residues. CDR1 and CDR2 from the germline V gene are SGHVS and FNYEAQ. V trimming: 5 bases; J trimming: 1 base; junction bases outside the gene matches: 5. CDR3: CASSTGLAGGQSYEQYF. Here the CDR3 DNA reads TGTGCCAGCAGCACGGGACTAGCGGGAGGGCAATCCTACGAGCAGTACTTC.

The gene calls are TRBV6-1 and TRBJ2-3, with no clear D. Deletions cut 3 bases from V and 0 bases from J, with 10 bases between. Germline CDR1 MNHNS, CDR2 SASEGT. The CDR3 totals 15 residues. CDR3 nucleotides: TGTGCCAGCAGTGATCAAGCGACAAGCACAGATACGCAGTATTTT. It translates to CASSDQATSTDTQYF.

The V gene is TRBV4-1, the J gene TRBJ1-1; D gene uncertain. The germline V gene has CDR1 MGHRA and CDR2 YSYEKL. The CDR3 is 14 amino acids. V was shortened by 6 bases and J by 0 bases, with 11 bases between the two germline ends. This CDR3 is CASRKETLNTEAFF. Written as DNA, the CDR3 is TGCGCCAGCAGAAAGGAAACTTTGAACACTGAAGCTTTCTTT.

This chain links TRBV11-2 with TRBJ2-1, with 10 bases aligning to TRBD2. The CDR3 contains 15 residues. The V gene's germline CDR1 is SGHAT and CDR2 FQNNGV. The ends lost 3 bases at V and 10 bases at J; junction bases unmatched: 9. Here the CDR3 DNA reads TGTGCCAGCAGCTTTCCCAGCGGGAGGGCCGTAGAGCAGTTCTTC. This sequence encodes CASSFPSGRAVEQFF. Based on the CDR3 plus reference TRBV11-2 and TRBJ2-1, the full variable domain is EAGVAQSPRYKIIEKRQSVAFWCNPISGHATLYWYQQILGQGPKLLIQFQNNGVVDDSQLPKDRFSAERLKGVDSTLKIQPAKLEDSAVYLCASSFPSGRAVEQFFGPGTRLTVL.

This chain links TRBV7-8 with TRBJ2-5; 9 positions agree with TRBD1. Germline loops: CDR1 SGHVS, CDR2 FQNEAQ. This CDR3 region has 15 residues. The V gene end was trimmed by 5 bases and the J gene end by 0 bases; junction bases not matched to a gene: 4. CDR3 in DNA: TGTGCCAGCAGCCGCGACAGGGGGTACCAAGAGACCCAGTACTTC. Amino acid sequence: CASSRDRGYQETQYF.

This CDR3 reads CASSLAGLHFEQFF. CDR3 DNA sequence: TGCGCCAGCAGCTTGGCGGGACTCCATTTTGAGCAGTTCTTC. The gene calls are TRBV5-1 and TRBJ2-1; tentative D call: TRBD2 (6 bases). CDR1 and CDR2 (germline): SGHRS, YFSETQ. CDR3 length: 14 residues. Trimming left V 0 bases short and J 9 bases short, with 13 bases between.

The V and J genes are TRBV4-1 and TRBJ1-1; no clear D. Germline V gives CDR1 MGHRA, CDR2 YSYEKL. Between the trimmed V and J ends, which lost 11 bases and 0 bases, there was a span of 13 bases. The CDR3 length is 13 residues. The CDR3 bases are TGCGCCGGCGGGTCTGTTATGAACACTGAAGCTTTCTTT. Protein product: CAGGSVMNTEAFF.

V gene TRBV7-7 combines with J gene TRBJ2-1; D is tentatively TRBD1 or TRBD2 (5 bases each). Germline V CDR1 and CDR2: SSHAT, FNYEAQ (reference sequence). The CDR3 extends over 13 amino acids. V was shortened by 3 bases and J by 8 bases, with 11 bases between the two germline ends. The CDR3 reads CASSFGGIDEQFF. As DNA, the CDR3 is TGTGCCAGCAGCTTTGGGGGAATCGATGAGCAGTTCTTC.

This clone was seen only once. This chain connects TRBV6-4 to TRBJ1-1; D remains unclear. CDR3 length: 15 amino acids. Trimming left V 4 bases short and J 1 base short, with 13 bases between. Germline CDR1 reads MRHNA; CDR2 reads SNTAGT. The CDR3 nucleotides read TGTGCCAGCAGTGTCACCGGTCCGGGGAACACTGAAGCTTTCTTT. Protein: CASSVTGPGNTEAFF.

CDR3 DNA: TGCGCCAGCAGCACCGGACAGACAACCTACGAGCAGTACTTC. It yields the protein CASSTGQTTYEQYF. This rearrangement joins TRBV5-1 to TRBJ2-7; weak D call: TRBD1 (6 bases). The germline CDR1 and CDR2 sequences are SGHRS and YFSETQ. The CDR3 extends over 14 amino acids. V was trimmed by 4 bases and J by 2 bases, leaving 13 bases between them.

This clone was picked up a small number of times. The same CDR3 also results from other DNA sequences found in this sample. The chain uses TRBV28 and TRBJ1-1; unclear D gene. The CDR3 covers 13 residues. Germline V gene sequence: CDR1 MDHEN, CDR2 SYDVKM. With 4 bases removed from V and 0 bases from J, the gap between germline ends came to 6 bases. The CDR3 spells CASSSRMNTEAFF. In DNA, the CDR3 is TGTGCCAGCAGTTCCCGCATGAACACTGAAGCTTTCTTT. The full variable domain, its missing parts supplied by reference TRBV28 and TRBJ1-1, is DVKVTQSSRYLVKRTGEKVFLECVQDMDHENMFWYRQDPGLGLRLIYFSYDVKMKEKGDIPEGYSVSREKKERFSLILESASTNQTSMYLCASSSRMNTEAFFGQGTRLTVV.

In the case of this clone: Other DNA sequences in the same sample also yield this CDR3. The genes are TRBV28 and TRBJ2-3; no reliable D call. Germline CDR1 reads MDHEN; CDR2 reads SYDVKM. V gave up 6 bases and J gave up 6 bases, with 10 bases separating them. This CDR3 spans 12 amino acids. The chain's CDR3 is CASSLTADTQYF. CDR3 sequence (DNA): TGTGCCAGCAGCTTAACCGCGGATACGCAGTATTTT.

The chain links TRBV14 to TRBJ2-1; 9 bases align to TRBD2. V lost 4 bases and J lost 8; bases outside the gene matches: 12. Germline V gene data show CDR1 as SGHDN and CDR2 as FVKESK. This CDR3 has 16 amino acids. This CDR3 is CASSPGLGAGGYEQFF. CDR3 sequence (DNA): TGTGCCAGCAGCCCCGGTTTAGGAGCGGGAGGCTATGAGCAGTTCTTC. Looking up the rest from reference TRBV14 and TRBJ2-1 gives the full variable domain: EAGVTQFPSHSVIEKGQTVTLRCDPISGHDNLYWYRRVMGKEIKFLLHFVKESKQDESGMPNNRFLAERTGGTYSTLKVQPAELEDSGVYFCASSPGLGAGGYEQFFGPGTRLTVL.

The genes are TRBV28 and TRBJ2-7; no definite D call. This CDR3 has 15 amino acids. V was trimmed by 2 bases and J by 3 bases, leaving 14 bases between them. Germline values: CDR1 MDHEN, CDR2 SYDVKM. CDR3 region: CASSLPGSRDYEQYF. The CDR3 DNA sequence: TGTGCCAGCAGTTTACCGGGCAGCCGAGACTACGAGCAGTACTTC. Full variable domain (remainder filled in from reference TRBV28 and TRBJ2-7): DVKVTQSSRYLVKRTGEKVFLECVQDMDHENMFWYRQDPGLGLRLIYFSYDVKMKEKGDIPEGYSVSREKKERFSLILESASTNQTSMYLCASSLPGSRDYEQYFGPGTRLTVT.

This CDR3 is CSAGPQGIYEQYF. DNA for the CDR3: TGCAGCGCAGGACCCCAGGGTATCTACGAGCAGTACTTC. The V gene is TRBV29-1, the J gene TRBJ2-7, with a possible D match to TRBD1 (5 bases). Trimming shortened V by 7 bases and J by 3 bases, and 16 bases separated the two germline ends. Germline V lookup: CDR1 SQVTM, CDR2 ANQGSEA. The CDR3 consists of 13 residues.

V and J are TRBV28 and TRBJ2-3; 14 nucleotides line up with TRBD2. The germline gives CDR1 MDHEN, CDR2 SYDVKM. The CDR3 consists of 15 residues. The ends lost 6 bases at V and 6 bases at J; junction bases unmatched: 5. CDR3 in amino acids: CASRAGLAGVDTQYF. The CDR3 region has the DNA TGTGCCAGCAGAGCGGGACTAGCGGGAGTGGATACGCAGTATTTT.

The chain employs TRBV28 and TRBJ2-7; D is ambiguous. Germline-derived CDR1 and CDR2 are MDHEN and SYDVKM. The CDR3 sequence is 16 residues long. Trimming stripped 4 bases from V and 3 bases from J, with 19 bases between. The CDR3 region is CASSWPTGPKNYEQYF. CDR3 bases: TGTGCCAGCAGTTGGCCTACCGGGCCCAAAAACTACGAGCAGTACTTC.

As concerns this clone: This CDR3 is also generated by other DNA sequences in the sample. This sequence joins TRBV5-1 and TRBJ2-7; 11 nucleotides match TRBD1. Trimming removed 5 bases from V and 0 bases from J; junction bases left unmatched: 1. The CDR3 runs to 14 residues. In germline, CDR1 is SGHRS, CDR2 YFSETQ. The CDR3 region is CASRGQGGSYEQYF. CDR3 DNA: TGCGCCAGCAGGGGACAGGGGGGCTCCTACGAGCAGTACTTC.

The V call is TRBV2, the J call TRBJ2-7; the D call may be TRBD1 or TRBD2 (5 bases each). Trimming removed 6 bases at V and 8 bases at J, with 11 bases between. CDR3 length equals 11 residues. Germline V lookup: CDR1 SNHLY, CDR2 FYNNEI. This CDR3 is CASSQEDKQYF. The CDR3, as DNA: TGTGCCAGCAGCCAGGAGGACAAGCAGTACTTC.